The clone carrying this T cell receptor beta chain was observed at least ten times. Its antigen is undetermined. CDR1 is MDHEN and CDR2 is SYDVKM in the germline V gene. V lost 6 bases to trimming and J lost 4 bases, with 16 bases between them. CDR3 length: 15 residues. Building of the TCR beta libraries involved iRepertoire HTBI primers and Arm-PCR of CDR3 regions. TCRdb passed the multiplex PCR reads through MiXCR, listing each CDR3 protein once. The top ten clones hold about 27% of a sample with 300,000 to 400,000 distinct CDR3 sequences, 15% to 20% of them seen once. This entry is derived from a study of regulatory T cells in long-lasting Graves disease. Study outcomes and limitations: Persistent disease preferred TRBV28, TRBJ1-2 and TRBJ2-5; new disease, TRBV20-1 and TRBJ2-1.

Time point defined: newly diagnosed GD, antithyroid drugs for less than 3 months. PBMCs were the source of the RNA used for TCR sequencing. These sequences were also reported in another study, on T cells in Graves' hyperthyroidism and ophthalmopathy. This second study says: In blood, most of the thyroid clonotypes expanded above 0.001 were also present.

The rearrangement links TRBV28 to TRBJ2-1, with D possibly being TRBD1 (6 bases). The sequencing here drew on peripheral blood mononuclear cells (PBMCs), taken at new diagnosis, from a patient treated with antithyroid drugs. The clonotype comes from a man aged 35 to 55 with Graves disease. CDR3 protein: CASRGTVRGYNEQFF. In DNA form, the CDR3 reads TGTGCCAGCAGAGGGACGGTCAGGGGTTACAATGAGCAGTTCTTC.